These T cell receptor beta chains were read from a single sample in a study of cytomegalovirus exposure and HLA in healthy donors. The protocol was immunoSEQ multiplex PCR, while the TCRdb copy is restricted to in-frame clones and leaves out a portion. Of 160,000 or so clones listed, approximately 78% are singletons. Sequencing was performed on PBMCs. The receptors derive from a male donor in good health and CMV-seronegative. Both conserved end residues are part of each CDR3. D genes are given only for firm matches. Some rows mark clone size as missing; the rest say once, few, many or name a class of expanded clone.

D gene	J gene	V gene	clone size	CDR3 protein	CDR3 DNA
TRBD1	TRBJ1-3	TRBV7-2	-	CASSVAQGARGNTIYF	TGTGCCAGCAGCGTCGCACAGGGGGCTAGAGGAAACACCATATATTTT
TRBD2	TRBJ2-7	TRBV7-2	few	CASSPWASGSYEQYF	TGTGCCAGCAGCCCATGGGCTAGCGGGAGCTACGAGCAGTACTTC
-	TRBJ2-7	TRBV10-3	-	CAISESSGSYEQYF	TGTGCCATCAGTGAAAGTAGCGGTAGCTACGAGCAGTACTTC
-	TRBJ1-5	TRBV18	once	CASSPRSGRNQPQHF	TGTGCCAGCTCACCACGGAGCGGACGCAATCAGCCCCAGCATTTT
TRBD2	TRBJ2-7	TRBV10-3	-	CAITPTSGSTYEQYF	TGTGCCATCACCCCGACTAGCGGGAGTACCTACGAGCAGTACTTC
-	TRBJ2-7	TRBV21-1	few	CASNPLPRLAGGRLPSYEQYF	TGTGCCAGCAATCCGCTTCCTAGACTAGCGGGAGGTCGCCTCCCCTCCTACGAGCAGTACTTC
TRBD2	TRBJ2-7	TRBV9	-	CASSPQAGVSYEQYF	TGTGCCAGCAGCCCCCAAGCGGGAGTCTCCTACGAGCAGTACTTC
TRBD1	TRBJ2-3	TRBV6-6	-	CASLRGQGGTDTQYF	TGTGCCAGCCTCCGAGGACAGGGGGGTACAGATACGCAGTATTTT
TRBD2	TRBJ2-3	TRBV27	-	CASSPRTSGGLYTDTQYF	TGTGCCAGCAGTCCGCGGACTAGCGGGGGCCTATACACAGATACGCAGTATTTT
TRBD2	TRBJ2-1	TRBV7-3	-	CASNPTGGAINEQFF	TGTGCCAGCAACCCGACGGGGGGGGCCATCAATGAGCAGTTCTTC
TRBD1	TRBJ1-2	TRBV6-5	-	CASSSHRQGFDGYTF	TGTGCCAGCAGTTCTCATCGACAGGGATTCGATGGCTACACCTTC
-	TRBJ2-1	TRBV5-1	-	CASSPGAGAAEQFF	TGCGCCAGCAGCCCGGGGGCGGGGGCCGCTGAGCAGTTCTTC
-	TRBJ1-2	TRBV19	once	CASTSNDRLNGYTF	TGTGCCAGTACCTCAAACGACAGGCTAAATGGCTACACCTTC
-	TRBJ1-1	TRBV7-2	-	CASSPFYGGGAEAFF	TGTGCCAGCAGCCCCTTTTACGGGGGGGGTGCTGAAGCTTTCTTT
-	TRBJ1-3	TRBV7-9	-	CASSPTPTSGNTIYF	TGTGCCAGCAGCCCGACACCAACCTCTGGAAACACCATATATTTT
-	TRBJ1-4	TRBV28	-	CASSLGGAGEKLFF	TGTGCCAGCAGTTTAGGGGGGGCTGGCGAAAAACTGTTTTTT
TRBD2	TRBJ2-3	TRBV10-2	-	CATLPGLAGEVDTQYF	TGCGCCACCCTACCGGGACTAGCGGGAGAGGTAGATACGCAGTATTTT
TRBD2	TRBJ2-3	TRBV7-2	-	CASSSWGAGGSTDTQYF	TGTGCCAGCAGCTCCTGGGGAGCGGGGGGCAGCACAGATACGCAGTATTTT
TRBD1	TRBJ2-7	TRBV7-9	-	CASSLDRGHEQYF	TGTGCCAGCAGCTTGGACAGGGGCCACGAGCAGTACTTC
-	TRBJ2-3	TRBV7-6	-	CASSLKITDTQYF	TGTGCCAGCAGCTTAAAAATAACAGATACGCAGTATTTT
TRBD2	TRBJ2-3	TRBV5-4	-	CASSLGNSGGGSTDTQYF	TGTGCCAGCAGCTTGGGTAATAGCGGGGGGGGTAGCACAGATACGCAGTATTTT
-	TRBJ1-5	TRBV6-4	-	CADGQGGENQPQHF	TGTGCCGACGGACAAGGGGGTGAAAATCAGCCCCAGCATTTT
-	TRBJ2-7	TRBV19	-	CASRAEGDPQGEQYF	TGTGCCAGTAGGGCCGAGGGGGACCCACAGGGCGAGCAGTACTTC
-	TRBJ2-7	TRBV10-3	-	CAISENANYEQYF	TGTGCCATCAGTGAGAACGCTAACTACGAGCAGTACTTC
TRBD2	TRBJ2-5	TRBV13	-	CASSLRAGGFTETQYF	TGTGCCAGCAGCTTACGAGCGGGGGGGTTCACAGAGACCCAGTACTTC
TRBD1	TRBJ2-1	TRBV5-8	few	CASSSGQGAPGNEQFF	TGTGCCAGCAGCTCCGGACAGGGGGCGCCGGGCAATGAGCAGTTCTTC
-	TRBJ1-2	TRBV7-8	-	CASSFRVNYGYTF	TGTGCCAGCAGCTTCAGGGTTAACTATGGCTACACCTTC
TRBD1	TRBJ2-7	TRBV7-9	-	CSSSTGAEQYF	TGTTCCAGCAGCACAGGGGCCGAGCAGTACTTC
TRBD2	TRBJ2-3	TRBV19	-	CASRAGLAGTDTQYF	TGTGCCAGTAGGGCGGGACTAGCGGGCACAGATACGCAGTATTTT
-	TRBJ1-5	TRBV5-5	-	CASSLGLAGYNQPQHF	TGTGCCAGCAGCTTAGGGCTGGCAGGGTACAATCAGCCCCAGCATTTT
-	TRBJ1-2	TRBV7-9	-	CASSFSRDGYTF	TGTGCCAGCAGCTTTTCCAGGGATGGCTACACCTTC
TRBD1	TRBJ2-7	TRBV7-3	-	CASSLDRAYEQYF	TGTGCCAGCAGCTTAGACAGGGCCTACGAGCAGTACTTC
-	TRBJ1-5	TRBV6-1	-	CASSSTQTDQPQHF	TGTGCCAGCAGTTCCACCCAGACAGATCAGCCCCAGCATTTT
TRBD1	TRBJ1-2	TRBV5-4	few	CASSPSGQGRANYGYTF	TGTGCCAGCAGCCCCTCGGGACAGGGAAGAGCTAACTATGGCTACACCTTC
-	TRBJ1-1	TRBV28	-	CASSSSNTEAFF	TGTGCCAGCAGTTCATCGAACACTGAAGCTTTCTTT
TRBD2	TRBJ2-3	TRBV19	-	CASSIVAGSPDTQYF	TGTGCCAGTAGTATAGTAGCGGGATCGCCAGATACGCAGTATTTT
-	TRBJ2-7	TRBV20-1	-	CSARAAHEQYF	TGCAGTGCTAGGGCCGCTCACGAGCAGTACTTC
TRBD2	TRBJ2-1	TRBV6-5	-	CASSGAGTSLNEQFF	TGTGCCAGCAGTGGGGCCGGGACTAGCCTCAATGAGCAGTTCTTC
-	TRBJ2-6	TRBV2	-	CASSSHRSGANVLTF	TGTGCCAGCAGTTCACACCGCTCTGGGGCCAACGTCCTGACTTTC
-	TRBJ1-2	TRBV9	-	CASSVNSNYGYTF	TGTGCCAGCAGCGTAAACAGTAACTATGGCTACACCTTC
-	TRBJ2-1	TRBV19	once	CASNMRTVHNEQFF	TGTGCCAGTAACATGAGGACAGTGCACAATGAGCAGTTCTTC
TRBD1	TRBJ1-2	TRBV28	few	CASSLGQNYGYTF	TGTGCCAGCAGTTTGGGACAGAACTATGGCTACACCTTC
TRBD1	TRBJ1-6	TRBV18	once	CASSPGTAYNSPLHF	TGTGCCAGCTCGCCCGGGACAGCCTATAATTCACCCCTCCACTTT
TRBD1	TRBJ1-1	TRBV10-3	-	CAIRPGTGGSNTEAFF	TGTGCCATCAGGCCTGGGACAGGGGGATCGAACACTGAAGCTTTCTTT
-	TRBJ2-2	TRBV2	-	CASKEDGFTGELFF	TGTGCCAGCAAAGAAGACGGGTTCACCGGGGAGCTGTTTTTT
-	TRBJ2-7	TRBV7-9	-	CASRQQSGAANEQYF	TGTGCCAGCAGACAGCAATCAGGTGCAGCAAACGAGCAGTACTTC
TRBD1	TRBJ1-2	TRBV11-3	once	CASSLGGQGASGYTF	TGTGCCAGCAGCCTCGGGGGACAGGGGGCAAGTGGCTACACCTTC
-	TRBJ2-7	TRBV11-3	-	CASSLRGVNEQYF	TGTGCCAGCAGCTTACGGGGAGTCAACGAGCAGTACTTC
-	TRBJ1-4	TRBV19	few	CASSIDLIRATNEKLFF	TGTGCCAGTAGTATAGACCTGATCAGGGCAACTAATGAAAAACTGTTTTTT
-	TRBJ2-2	TRBV27	-	CASSLSRGRSRTGELFF	TGTGCCAGCAGTTTATCCAGGGGGAGGAGTAGGACCGGGGAGCTGTTTTTT
TRBD1	TRBJ1-2	TRBV15	-	CATSGHSQGQGYYGYTF	TGTGCCACCAGCGGACACTCGCAGGGACAGGGATACTATGGCTACACCTTC
-	TRBJ2-1	TRBV28	-	CASSLVGGSYNEQFF	TGTGCCAGCAGTTTGGTGGGGGGCTCCTACAATGAGCAGTTCTTC
TRBD1	TRBJ1-1	TRBV18	-	CASSRNGQGNTEAFF	TGTGCCAGCTCCCGAAACGGACAGGGGAACACTGAAGCTTTCTTT
-	TRBJ2-5	TRBV2	-	CASNVPAEGDRETQYF	TGTGCCAGCAATGTTCCCGCCGAGGGGGATCGAGAGACCCAGTACTTC
TRBD2	TRBJ2-7	TRBV6-5	-	CASSQAGGSYEQYF	TGTGCCAGCAGTCAAGCGGGAGGGAGCTACGAGCAGTACTTC
TRBD1	TRBJ1-2	TRBV10-3	-	CAIGGSRQINRGTGYTF	TGTGCCATCGGGGGGTCTAGACAGATCAACAGGGGTACTGGCTACACCTTC
-	TRBJ1-3	TRBV2	-	CASSEYLTVGNTIYF	TGTGCCAGCAGTGAATACTTGACAGTTGGAAACACCATATATTTT
-	TRBJ1-3	TRBV5-4	-	CASSWGGGRSGNTIYF	TGTGCCAGCAGCTGGGGCGGCGGACGCTCTGGAAACACCATATATTTT
-	TRBJ2-1	TRBV5-1	-	CASSFSTGYEAFF	TGCGCCAGCAGTTTTAGCACCGGATACGAAGCGTTCTTC
-	TRBJ1-6	TRBV19	-	CASSIGTDSPLHF	TGTGCCAGTAGTATAGGAACGGATTCACCCCTCCACTTT